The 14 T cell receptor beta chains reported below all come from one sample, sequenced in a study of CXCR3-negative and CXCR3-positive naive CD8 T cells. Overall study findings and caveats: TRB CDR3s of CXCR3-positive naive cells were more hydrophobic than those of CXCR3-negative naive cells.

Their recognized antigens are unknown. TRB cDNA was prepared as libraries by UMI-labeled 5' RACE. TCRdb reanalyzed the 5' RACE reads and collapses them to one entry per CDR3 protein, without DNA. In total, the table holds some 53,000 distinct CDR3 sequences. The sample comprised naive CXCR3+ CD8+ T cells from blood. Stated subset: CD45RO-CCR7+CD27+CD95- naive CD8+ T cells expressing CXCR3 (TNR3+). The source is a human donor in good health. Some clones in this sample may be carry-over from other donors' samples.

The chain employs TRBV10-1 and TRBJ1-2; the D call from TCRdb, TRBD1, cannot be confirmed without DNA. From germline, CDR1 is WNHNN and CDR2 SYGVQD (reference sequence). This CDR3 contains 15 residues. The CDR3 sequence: CASSESVGGYYGYTF.

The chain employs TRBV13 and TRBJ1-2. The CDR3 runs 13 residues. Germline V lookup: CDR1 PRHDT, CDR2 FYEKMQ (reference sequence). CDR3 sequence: CASRGDLYYGYTF.

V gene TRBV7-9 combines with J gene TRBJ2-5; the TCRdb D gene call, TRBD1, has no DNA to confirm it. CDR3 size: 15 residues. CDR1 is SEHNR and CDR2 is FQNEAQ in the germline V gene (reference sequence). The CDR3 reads CASSLRQGMKETQYF.

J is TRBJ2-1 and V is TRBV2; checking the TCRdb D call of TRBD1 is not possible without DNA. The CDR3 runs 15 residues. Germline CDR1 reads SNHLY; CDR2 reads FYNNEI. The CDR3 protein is CASSWGRASSDEQFF.

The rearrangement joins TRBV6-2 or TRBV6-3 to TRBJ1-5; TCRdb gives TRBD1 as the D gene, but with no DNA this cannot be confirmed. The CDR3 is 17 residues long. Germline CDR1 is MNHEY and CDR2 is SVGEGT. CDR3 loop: CASSTPPDSFSNQPQHF.

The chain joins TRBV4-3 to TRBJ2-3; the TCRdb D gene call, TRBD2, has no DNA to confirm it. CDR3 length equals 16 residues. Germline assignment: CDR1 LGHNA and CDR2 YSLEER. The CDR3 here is CASSQEGLSVTDTQYF.

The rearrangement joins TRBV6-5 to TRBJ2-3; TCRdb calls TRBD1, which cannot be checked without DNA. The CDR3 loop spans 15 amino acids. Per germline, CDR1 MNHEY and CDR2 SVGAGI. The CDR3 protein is CASSYGGFGTDTQYF.

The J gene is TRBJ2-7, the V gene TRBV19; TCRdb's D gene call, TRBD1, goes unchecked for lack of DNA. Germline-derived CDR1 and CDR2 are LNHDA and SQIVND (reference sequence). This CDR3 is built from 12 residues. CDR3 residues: CASSIDRAKQYF.

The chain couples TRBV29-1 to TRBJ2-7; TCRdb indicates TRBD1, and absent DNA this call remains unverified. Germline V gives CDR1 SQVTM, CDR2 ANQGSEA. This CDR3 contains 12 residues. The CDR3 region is CSVVGGTYEQYF.

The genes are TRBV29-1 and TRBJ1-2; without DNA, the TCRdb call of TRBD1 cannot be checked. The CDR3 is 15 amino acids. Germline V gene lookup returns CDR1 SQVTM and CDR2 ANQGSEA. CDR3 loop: CSVEAGQGATWGYTF.

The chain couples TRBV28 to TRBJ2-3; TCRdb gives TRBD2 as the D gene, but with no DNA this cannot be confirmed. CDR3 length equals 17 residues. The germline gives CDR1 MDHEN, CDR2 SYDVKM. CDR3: CASSSLGLAGGRDTQYF.

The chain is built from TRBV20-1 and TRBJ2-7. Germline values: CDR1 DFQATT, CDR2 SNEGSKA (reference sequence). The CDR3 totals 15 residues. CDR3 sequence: CSARAIEKSLYEQYF.

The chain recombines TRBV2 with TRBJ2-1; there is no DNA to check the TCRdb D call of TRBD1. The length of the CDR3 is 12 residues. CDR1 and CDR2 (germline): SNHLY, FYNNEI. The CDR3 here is CASDGPSREQFF.

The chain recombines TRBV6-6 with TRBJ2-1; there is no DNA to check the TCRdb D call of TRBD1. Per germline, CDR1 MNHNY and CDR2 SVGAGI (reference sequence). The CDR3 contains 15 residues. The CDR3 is CASLGGSQRDNEQFF.